Below are 27 T cell receptor beta chains sequenced from a single sample in a study of response to subunit inactivated influenza vaccine. In TCRdb, the RT-PCR reads were re-called with MiXCR into one record per CDR3 protein. The data contain 500,000 to 600,000 distinct CDR3 sequences, approximately 15% of them seen just once; the ten biggest clones take up approximately 3%. Sequencing was performed on CD4+ T cells sorted from PBMCs, taken roughly 24 months after vaccination. Receptor source: a man aged 50 to 75 who received an inactivated influenza vaccine.

The chain links TRBV7-2 to TRBJ2-5; TRBD2 matches 8 bases. Germline trimming cut 8 bases from V and 5 bases from J; bases unmatched to any gene: 7. CDR3 size: 13 residues. Germline loops: CDR1 SGHTA, CDR2 FQGNSA. The CDR3 loop reads CASRGGNWETQYF. DNA of the CDR3: TGTGCCAGCCGCGGGGGGAACTGGGAGACCCAGTACTTC.

This clonotype has more than one count but fewer than ten. The chain uses TRBV5-1 and TRBJ2-2; 8 nucleotides align to TRBD1. CDR1 is SGHRS and CDR2 is YFSETQ in the germline V gene. This CDR3 contains 16 residues. J lost 4 bases, V lost 4 bases, and 9 bases had no gene match. CDR3: CASSPPRTGSTGELFF. CDR3 DNA: TGCGCCAGCAGCCCTCCCCGGACAGGGAGCACCGGGGAGCTGTTTTTT. Full variable domain (rest looked up from reference TRBV5-1 and TRBJ2-2): KAGVTQTPRYLIKTRGQQVTLSCSPISGHRSVSWYQQTPGQGLQFLFEYFSETQRNKGNFPGRFSGRQFSNSRSEMNVSTLELGDSALYLCASSPPRTGSTGELFFGEGSRLTVL.

The J gene is TRBJ1-1, the V gene TRBV2; D uncertain. Germline V gives CDR1 SNHLY, CDR2 FYNNEI. The CDR3 covers 13 residues. V was trimmed by 4 bases and J by 1 base, leaving 7 bases between them. CDR3 sequence reads: CASSGHRNTEAFF. In DNA, the CDR3 is TGTGCCAGCAGTGGTCACCGGAACACTGAAGCTTTCTTT.

This clonotype was detected ten times or more. V usage is TRBV24-1 and J usage is TRBJ2-1; 11 positions agree with TRBD1. Germline CDR1 KGHDR, CDR2 SFDVKD. CDR3 length: 16 amino acids. Trimming cost V 1 base and J 7 bases; bases outside gene matches: 5. CDR3 nucleotide sequence: TGTGCCACCAGTGATTTCGGACAGGGGGCAGGGAATGAGCAGTTCTTC. This codes for CATSDFGQGAGNEQFF.

V and J are TRBV29-1 and TRBJ2-1; weak D call: TRBD1 (5 bases). CDR1 SQVTM and CDR2 ANQGSEA come from the germline V gene. CDR3 length: 10 residues. The V end was cut by 3 bases, the J end by 10 bases, with 7 bases between. DNA of the CDR3: TGCAGCGTTGATCAGGGAGAGCAGTTCTTC. It translates to CSVDQGEQFF.

The chain recombines TRBV19 with TRBJ2-3, with D perhaps assigned TRBD1 or TRBD2 (5 bases each). Germline V CDR1 and CDR2: LNHDA, SQIVND (reference sequence). V lost 6 bases and J 6 bases, leaving 16 bases between the germline ends. The CDR3 runs 14 residues. CDR3 sequence reads: CASRARGAWDTQYF. The CDR3 coding sequence is TGTGCCAGTAGGGCACGGGGCGCCTGGGATACGCAGTATTTT.

CDR3: CASSRRDWDTQYF. The DNA of the CDR3 is TGCGCCAGCAGCCGCAGGGATTGGGATACGCAGTATTTT. This chain links TRBV4-3 with TRBJ2-3; TRBD1 is a possible D gene (5 bases). The germline V gene has CDR1 LGHNA and CDR2 YSLEER. Trimming removed 4 bases at V and 6 bases at J, with 11 bases between. The CDR3 has 13 amino acids.

The J gene is TRBJ1-5, the V gene TRBV12-3 or TRBV12-4; the match to TRBD1 covers 10 bases. This CDR3 region has 15 residues. J lost 7 bases, V lost 5 bases, and 8 bases had no gene match. CDR3 DNA: TGTGCCAGCAGTGCAGGGACAGGGGAAAGGCAGCCCCAGCATTTT. Translating gives CASSAGTGERQPQHF.

The CDR3 sequence: CSASSVGGLNEQYF. In DNA form, the CDR3 reads TGCAGTGCTAGTTCCGTGGGAGGGCTGAACGAGCAGTACTTC. The genes are TRBV20-1 and TRBJ2-7; 7 bases align to TRBD2. With V trimmed by 3 bases and J by 5 bases, 10 bases remained unmatched. There are 14 residues in the CDR3. Germline CDR1 is DFQATT and CDR2 is SNEGSKA (reference sequence).

This clonotype was seen more than once but under ten times. The gene calls are TRBV29-1 and TRBJ2-6; TRBD2 agrees at 8 bases. Trimming at V came to 4 bases and at J to 3 bases, leaving 5 bases not matched to a gene. Germline assignment: CDR1 SQVTM and CDR2 ANQGSEA. The CDR3 loop spans 15 amino acids. CDR3 sequence reads: CSVAGGGFGANVLTF. The CDR3, as DNA: TGCAGCGTTGCCGGGGGGGGTTTTGGGGCCAACGTCCTGACTTTC. Looking up the rest from reference TRBV29-1 and TRBJ2-6 gives the full variable domain: SAVISQKPSRDICQRGTSLTIQCQVDSQVTMMFWYRQQPGQSLTLIATANQGSEATYESGFVIDKFPISRPNLTFSTLTVSNMSPEDSSIYLCSVAGGGFGANVLTFGAGSRLTVL.

The genes are TRBV20-1 and TRBJ2-7; 7 nucleotides match TRBD2. This CDR3 has 15 residues. From germline, CDR1 is DFQATT and CDR2 SNEGSKA (reference sequence). V was clipped by 3 bases and J by 2 bases; unmatched bases: 10. CDR3 in amino acids: CSASEGLRYTYEQYF. CDR3 nucleotides: TGCAGTGCTAGCGAGGGACTACGGTACACCTACGAGCAGTACTTC.

This clonotype was detected a few times. The gene calls are TRBV4-3 and TRBJ2-1; no clear D gene. Germline values: CDR1 LGHNA, CDR2 YSLEER. The CDR3 is made up of 14 amino acids. Trimming cost V 0 bases and J 6 bases, with 9 bases left between them. CDR3 coding DNA: TGCGCCAGCAGCCAAGAAAGGTGGGGCAATGAGCAGTTCTTC. It translates to CASSQERWGNEQFF.

The sample holds a few counts of this clonotype. This chain uses TRBV2 with TRBJ2-7; 8 bases fit TRBD1. Per the germline V gene, CDR1 is SNHLY and CDR2 is FYNNEI. The CDR3 consists of 15 residues. V shed 6 bases, J shed 4 bases, and the junction held 11 bases outside the gene matches. The CDR3 region is CASRLTGTGLYEQYF. In DNA, the CDR3 is TGTGCCAGCAGACTCACCGGGACAGGACTATACGAGCAGTACTTC.

The chain is built from TRBV29-1 and TRBJ1-6; D gene ambiguous. Trimming left V 4 bases short and J 7 bases short, with 5 bases between. CDR1 is SQVTM, CDR2 ANQGSEA, per germline. This CDR3 is 11 amino acids long. The chain's CDR3 is CSVGENSPLHF. CDR3 bases: TGCAGCGTTGGAGAGAATTCACCCCTCCACTTT.

The chain combines TRBV7-9 with TRBJ2-2; TRBD2 is a possible D gene (6 bases). Trimming removed 7 bases at V and 0 bases at J, with 12 bases between. The CDR3 covers 15 residues. Germline CDR1 is SEHNR and CDR2 is FQNEAQ (reference sequence). Here the CDR3 reads CASTLSGANTGELFF. The CDR3 nucleotides are TGTGCCAGCACCCTTAGCGGAGCGAACACCGGGGAGCTGTTTTTT.

This clonotype turned up a few times. The chain recombines TRBV7-2 with TRBJ2-1; TRBD2 might be the D (6 bases). From germline, CDR1 is SGHTA and CDR2 FQGNSA. Deletions cut 3 bases from V and 7 bases from J, with 16 bases between. The CDR3 is made up of 15 amino acids. Here the CDR3 DNA reads TGTGCCAGCAGCTTGGGGGGTGCGAGCGGGAATGAGCAGTTCTTC. It encodes CASSLGGASGNEQFF.

A remark on this clonotype: Its ends do not fully match the called genes, so a read error is possible. The rearrangement links TRBV7-9 to TRBJ2-7; D uncertain. Germline V gene lookup returns CDR1 SEHNR and CDR2 FQNEAQ (reference sequence). The CDR3 length is 14 residues. CDR3 amino acids: CASSLYQSSFEQYF. The CDR3 DNA reads as TGTGCCAGCAGCTTATACCAGAGCTCCTTCGAGCAGTACTTC.

The CDR3 reads CSARPPPPRFQETQYF. The CDR3 nucleotides are TGCAGTGCTAGACCCCCTCCCCCACGATTCCAAGAGACCCAGTACTTC. The V call is TRBV20-1, the J call TRBJ2-5, with D unclear. This CDR3 region has 16 residues. The germline V gene encodes CDR1 DFQATT and CDR2 SNEGSKA (reference sequence). The V and J ends lost 2 bases and 1 base respectively, with 17 bases between them.

This clonotype turned up a few times. This chain links TRBV20-1 with TRBJ2-1, with D hard to call. Germline lookup yields CDR1 DFQATT and CDR2 SNEGSKA (reference sequence). Trimming removed 0 bases at V and 0 bases at J, with 9 bases between. The CDR3 is 15 residues long. In DNA form, the CDR3 reads TGCAGTGCTAGAGAAAGCCGAAGCTCCTACAATGAGCAGTTCTTC. This codes for CSARESRSSYNEQFF.

The CDR3 here is CASSLTGTPRFF. The CDR3 bases are TGTGCCAGCAGCTTAACCGGGACTCCCCGGTTCTTC. The chain joins TRBV7-3 to TRBJ2-1, with a possible D match to TRBD2 (6 bases). V lost 0 bases and J 15 bases, leaving 12 bases between the germline ends. Per germline, CDR1 SGHTA and CDR2 FQGTGA. The CDR3 extends over 12 amino acids.

This clonotype has ten or more counts. The gene calls are TRBV29-1 and TRBJ2-7, with 11 bases lining up with TRBD1. V shed 6 bases and J 3 bases; nucleotides not matched to a gene: 4. The V gene's germline CDR1 is SQVTM and CDR2 ANQGSEA. The CDR3 has 13 amino acids. The CDR3 loop reads CSVGQGAGYEQYF. The DNA of the CDR3 is TGCAGCGTAGGACAGGGGGCTGGCTACGAGCAGTACTTC.

The chain joins TRBV12-3 or TRBV12-4 to TRBJ1-1; no reliable D call. The CDR3 is 11 amino acids. Trimming took off 6 bases at V and 6 bases at J, with 8 bases between the two ends. The CDR3 is CASSAEAEAFF. The CDR3 DNA sequence: TGTGCCAGCAGCGCTGAAGCTGAAGCTTTCTTT.

The sample holds many counts of this clonotype. This chain uses TRBV6-2 or TRBV6-3 with TRBJ1-5; D not resolved. Trimming took 6 bases from V and 0 from J, leaving 12 bases between them. The CDR3 extends over 15 amino acids. Germline CDR1 MNHEY, CDR2 SVGEGT. CDR3 DNA: TGTGCCAGCAGAAGAGGGCAACATAGCAATCAGCCCCAGCATTTT. Residues: CASRRGQHSNQPQHF.

This clonotype was picked up a small number of times. This rearrangement joins TRBV20-1 to TRBJ1-5, with D unclear. The germline V and J ends were trimmed by 4 bases and 7 bases, with 11 bases remaining between them. The CDR3 is 12 residues long. Germline assignment: CDR1 DFQATT and CDR2 SNEGSKA (reference sequence). The CDR3 region has the DNA TGCAGTGCTATGGCTCTCGGGCAGCCCCAGCATTTT. Residues: CSAMALGQPQHF.

The gene calls are TRBV7-9 and TRBJ1-2; 8 positions match TRBD1. The V segment lost 5 bases and the J segment 4 bases; nucleotides outside the gene matches: 6. Germline CDR1 is SEHNR and CDR2 is FQNEAQ (reference sequence). There are 14 residues in the CDR3. CDR3 in amino acids: CASSATGGGYGYTF. The CDR3 DNA follows: TGTGCCAGCAGCGCAACAGGGGGGGGCTATGGCTACACCTTC.

A few counts support this clonotype. The V and J genes are TRBV6-1 and TRBJ2-1, with D unclear. Germline CDR1 reads MNHNS; CDR2 reads SASEGT. This CDR3 spans 15 amino acids. Deletions cut 8 bases from V and 4 bases from J, with 18 bases between. This CDR3 is CASAFAGEPYNEQFF. CDR3 coding DNA: TGTGCCAGCGCGTTCGCCGGCGAACCTTACAATGAGCAGTTCTTC.

CDR3 DNA: TGTGCCAGCAGCTCATCCGGGACTACAGACAATGAGCAGTTCTTC. Protein: CASSSSGTTDNEQFF. V usage is TRBV7-6 and J usage is TRBJ2-1, with 7 bases matching TRBD2. Germline trimming cut 4 bases from V and 5 bases from J; bases unmatched to any gene: 8. The CDR3 has 15 residues. Germline V CDR1 and CDR2: SGHVS, FNYEAQ. The whole variable domain, remainder taken from reference TRBV7-6 and TRBJ2-1, is GAGVSQSPRYKVTKRGQDVALRCDPISGHVSLYWYRQALGQGPEFLTYFNYEAQQDKSGLPNDRFSAERPEGSISTLTIQRTEQRDSAMYRCASSSSGTTDNEQFFGPGTRLTVL.